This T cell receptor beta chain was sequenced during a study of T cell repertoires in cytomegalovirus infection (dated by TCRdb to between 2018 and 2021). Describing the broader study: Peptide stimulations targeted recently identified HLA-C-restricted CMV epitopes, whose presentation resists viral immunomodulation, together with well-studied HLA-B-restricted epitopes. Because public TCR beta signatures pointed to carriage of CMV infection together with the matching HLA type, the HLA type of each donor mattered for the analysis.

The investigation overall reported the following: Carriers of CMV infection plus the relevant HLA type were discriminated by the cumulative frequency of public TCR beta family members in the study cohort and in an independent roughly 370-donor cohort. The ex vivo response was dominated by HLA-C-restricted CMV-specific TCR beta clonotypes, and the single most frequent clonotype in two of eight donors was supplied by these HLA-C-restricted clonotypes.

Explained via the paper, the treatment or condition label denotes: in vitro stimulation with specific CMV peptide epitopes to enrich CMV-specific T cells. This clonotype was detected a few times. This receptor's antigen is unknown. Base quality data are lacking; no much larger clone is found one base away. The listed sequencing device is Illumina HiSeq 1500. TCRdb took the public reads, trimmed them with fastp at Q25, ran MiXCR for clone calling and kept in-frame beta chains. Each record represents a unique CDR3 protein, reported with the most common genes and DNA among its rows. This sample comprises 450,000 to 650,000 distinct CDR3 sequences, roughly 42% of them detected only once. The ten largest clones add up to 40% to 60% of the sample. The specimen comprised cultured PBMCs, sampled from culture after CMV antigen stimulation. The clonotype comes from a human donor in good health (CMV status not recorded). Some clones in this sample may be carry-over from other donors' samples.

Read as DNA, the sequence is TGTGCCAGCAGCCCTCCGGACAGAAATTCACCCCTCCACTTT. Translated, it gives CASSPPDRNSPLHF. The rearrangement combines TRBV5-4 with TRBJ1-6; the D gene is perhaps TRBD1, on 6 matching bases. The germline V gene (reference sequence) sets CDR1 to SGHNT and CDR2 to YYREEE. Spanning cysteine to phenylalanine, the CDR3 consists of 14 amino acids. Only the CDR3 part of the read is kept: 42 bases, read in frame from the first base. The germline ends are 12 bases apart after V is trimmed by 4 bases and J by 7 bases.